Included here is one T cell receptor beta chain sequence, with context. The antigen is undetermined. Random-hexamer reverse transcription was applied to roughly 0.45 to 1 ug RNA. A single record per CDR3 protein comes from TCRdb applying MiXCR to the immunoSEQ multiplex PCR reads. In the table there are roughly 190,000 distinct CDR3 sequences, more than 90% of which are singletons. There are 13 residues in the CDR3. V dropped 0 bases and J dropped 3 bases, with 6 bases sitting between them. From germline, CDR1 is GTSNPN and CDR2 SVGIG (reference sequence). This specimen comes from a study of CD8 T cells in Susac syndrome. Study conclusions and caveats: CD4+ T cell repertoires in Susac syndrome exhibited no evidence of clonal expansion.

The receptor was derived from a human donor with Susac syndrome. The specimen sequenced was CD4+ T cells from PBMCs. V and J are TRBV30 and TRBJ1-5; D is unclear. DNA of the CDR3: TGTGCCTGGAGTGTCGGAGTCAATCAGCCCCAGCATTTT. Residues: CAWSVGVNQPQHF.